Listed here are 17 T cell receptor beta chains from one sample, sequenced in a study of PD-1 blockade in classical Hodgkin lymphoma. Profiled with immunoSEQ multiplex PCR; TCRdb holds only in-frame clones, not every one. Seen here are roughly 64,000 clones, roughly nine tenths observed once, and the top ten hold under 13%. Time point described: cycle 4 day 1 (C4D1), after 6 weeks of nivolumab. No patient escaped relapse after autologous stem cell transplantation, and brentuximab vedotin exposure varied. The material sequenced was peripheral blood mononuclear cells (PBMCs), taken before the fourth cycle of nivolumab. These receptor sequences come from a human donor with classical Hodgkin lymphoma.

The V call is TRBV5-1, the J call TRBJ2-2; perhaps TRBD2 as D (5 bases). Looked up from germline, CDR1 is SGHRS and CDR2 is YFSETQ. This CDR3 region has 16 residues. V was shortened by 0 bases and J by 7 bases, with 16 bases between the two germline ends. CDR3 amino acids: CASSLASSSVVGELFF. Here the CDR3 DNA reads TGCGCCAGCAGCTTGGCTAGCTCTTCTGTAGTCGGGGAGCTGTTTTTT.

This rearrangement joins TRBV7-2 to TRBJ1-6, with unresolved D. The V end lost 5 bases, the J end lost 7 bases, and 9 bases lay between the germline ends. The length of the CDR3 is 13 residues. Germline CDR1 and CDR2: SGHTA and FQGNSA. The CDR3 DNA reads TGTGCCAGCAGCCTGGTAAGAAATTCACCCCTCCACTTT. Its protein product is CASSLVRNSPLHF.

In DNA, the CDR3 is TGTGCCAGCGGGGTTGGGGATACGCAGTATTTT. It translates to CASGVGDTQYF. V is TRBV6-6 and J is TRBJ2-3; no reliable D call. CDR3 length: 11 amino acids. From germline, CDR1 is MNHNY and CDR2 SVGAGI (reference sequence). V lost 8 bases, J lost 6 bases, and 9 bases lay in between.

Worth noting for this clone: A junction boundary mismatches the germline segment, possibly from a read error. The CDR3 loop is CASTQVRGPTEAFF. The CDR3, as DNA: TGCGCCAGCACCCAAGTTCGAGGGCCCACTGAAGCTTTCTTT. The chain couples TRBV4-1 to TRBJ1-1; D is uncertain. Germline loops: CDR1 MGHRA, CDR2 YSYEKL. The CDR3 runs to 14 residues.

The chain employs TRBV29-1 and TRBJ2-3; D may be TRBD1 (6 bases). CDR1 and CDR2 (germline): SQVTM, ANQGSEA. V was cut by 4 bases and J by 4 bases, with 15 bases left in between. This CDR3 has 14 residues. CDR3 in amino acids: CSVVTGTMPDTQYF. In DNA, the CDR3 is TGCAGCGTTGTAACAGGGACAATGCCAGATACGCAGTATTTT.

As DNA, the CDR3 is TGTGCCAGCAGCCCGGGACGCCGTAATGAAAAACTGTTTTTT. This gives the protein CASSPGRRNEKLFF. The V and J genes are TRBV27 and TRBJ1-4, with a weak D call TRBD1 (5 bases). Germline CDR1 and CDR2: MNHEY and SMNVEV (reference sequence). With 6 bases removed from V and 4 bases from J, the gap between germline ends came to 12 bases. CDR3 length: 14 amino acids.

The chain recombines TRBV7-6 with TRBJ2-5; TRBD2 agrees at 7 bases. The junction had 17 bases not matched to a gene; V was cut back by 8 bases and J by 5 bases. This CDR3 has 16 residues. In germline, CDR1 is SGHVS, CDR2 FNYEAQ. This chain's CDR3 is CASGPPASGVGETQYF. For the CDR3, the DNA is TGTGCCAGCGGGCCCCCTGCTAGCGGCGTGGGGGAGACCCAGTACTTC.

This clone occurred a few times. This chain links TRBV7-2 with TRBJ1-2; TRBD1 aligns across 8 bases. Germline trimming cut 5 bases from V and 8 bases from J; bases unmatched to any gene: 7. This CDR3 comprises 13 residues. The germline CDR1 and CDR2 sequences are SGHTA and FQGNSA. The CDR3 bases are TGTGCCAGCAGCACTGGACAGGGAATAGGCTACACCTTC. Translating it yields CASSTGQGIGYTF.

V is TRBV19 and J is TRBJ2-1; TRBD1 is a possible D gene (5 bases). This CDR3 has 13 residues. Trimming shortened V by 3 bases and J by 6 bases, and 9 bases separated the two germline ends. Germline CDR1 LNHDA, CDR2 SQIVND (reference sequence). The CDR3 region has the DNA TGTGCCAGTAGTATCTGGACACCCAATGAGCAGTTCTTC. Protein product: CASSIWTPNEQFF.

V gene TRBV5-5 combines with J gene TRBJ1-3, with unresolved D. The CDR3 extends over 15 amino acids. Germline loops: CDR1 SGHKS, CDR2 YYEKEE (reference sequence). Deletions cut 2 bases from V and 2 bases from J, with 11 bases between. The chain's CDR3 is CASSFVDSTGNTIYF. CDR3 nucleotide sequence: TGTGCCAGCAGCTTCGTAGATTCGACTGGAAACACCATATATTTT. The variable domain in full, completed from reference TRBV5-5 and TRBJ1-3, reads DAGVTQSPTHLIKTRGQQVTLRCSPISGHKSVSWYQQVLGQGPQFIFQYYEKEERGRGNFPDRFSARQFPNYSSELNVNALLLGDSALYLCASSFVDSTGNTIYFGEGSWLTVV.

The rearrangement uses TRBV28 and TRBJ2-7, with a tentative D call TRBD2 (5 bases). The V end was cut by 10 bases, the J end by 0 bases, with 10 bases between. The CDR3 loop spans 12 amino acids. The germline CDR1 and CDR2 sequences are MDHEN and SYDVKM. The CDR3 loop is CATGWHSYEQYF. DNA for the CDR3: TGTGCCACGGGGTGGCACTCCTACGAGCAGTACTTC.

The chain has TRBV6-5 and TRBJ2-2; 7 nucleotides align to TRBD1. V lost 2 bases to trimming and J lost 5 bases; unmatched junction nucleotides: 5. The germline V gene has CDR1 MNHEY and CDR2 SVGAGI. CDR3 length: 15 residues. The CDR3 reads CASSYQIQGTGELFF. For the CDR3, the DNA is TGTGCCAGCAGTTACCAGATACAGGGGACCGGGGAGCTGTTTTTT.

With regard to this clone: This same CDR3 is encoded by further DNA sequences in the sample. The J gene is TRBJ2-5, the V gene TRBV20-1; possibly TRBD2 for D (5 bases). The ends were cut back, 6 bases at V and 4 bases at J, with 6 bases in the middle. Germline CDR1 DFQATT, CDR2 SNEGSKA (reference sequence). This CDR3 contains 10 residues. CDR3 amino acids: CSALGETQYF. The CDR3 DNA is TGCAGTGCACTAGGAGAGACCCAGTACTTC.

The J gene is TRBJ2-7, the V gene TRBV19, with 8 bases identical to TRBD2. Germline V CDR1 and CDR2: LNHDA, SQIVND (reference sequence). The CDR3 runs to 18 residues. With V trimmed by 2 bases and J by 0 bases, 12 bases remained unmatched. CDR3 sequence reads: CASSIYSASGLLSYEQYF. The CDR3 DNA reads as TGTGCCAGTAGTATATACTCGGCTAGCGGGCTCCTCTCCTACGAGCAGTACTTC.

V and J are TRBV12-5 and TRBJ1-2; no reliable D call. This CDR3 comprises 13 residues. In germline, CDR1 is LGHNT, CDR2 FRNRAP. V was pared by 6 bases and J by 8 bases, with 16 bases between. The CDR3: CASGFPGLEGYTF. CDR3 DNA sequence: TGTGCTAGTGGGTTTCCGGGCCTCGAGGGCTACACCTTC.

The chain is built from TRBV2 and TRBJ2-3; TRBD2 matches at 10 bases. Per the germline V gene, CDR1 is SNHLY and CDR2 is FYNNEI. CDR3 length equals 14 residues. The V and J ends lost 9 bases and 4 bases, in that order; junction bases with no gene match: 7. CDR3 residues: CARGAGGSSDTQYF. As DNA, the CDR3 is TGTGCCAGGGGAGCGGGGGGGTCGTCAGATACGCAGTATTTT.

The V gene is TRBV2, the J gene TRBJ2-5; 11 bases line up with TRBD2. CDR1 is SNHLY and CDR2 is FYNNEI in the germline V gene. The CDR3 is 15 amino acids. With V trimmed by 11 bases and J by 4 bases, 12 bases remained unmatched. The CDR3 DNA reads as TGTGCCTCCCGCAGGGCTAGCGGGGGGATAGAGACCCAGTACTTC. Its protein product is CASRRASGGIETQYF. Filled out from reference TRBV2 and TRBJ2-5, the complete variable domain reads EPEVTQTPSHQVTQMGQEVILRCVPISNHLYFYWYRQILGQKVEFLVSFYNNEISEKSEIFDDQFSVERPDGSNFTLKIRSTKLEDSAMYFCASRRASGGIETQYFGPGTRLLVL.